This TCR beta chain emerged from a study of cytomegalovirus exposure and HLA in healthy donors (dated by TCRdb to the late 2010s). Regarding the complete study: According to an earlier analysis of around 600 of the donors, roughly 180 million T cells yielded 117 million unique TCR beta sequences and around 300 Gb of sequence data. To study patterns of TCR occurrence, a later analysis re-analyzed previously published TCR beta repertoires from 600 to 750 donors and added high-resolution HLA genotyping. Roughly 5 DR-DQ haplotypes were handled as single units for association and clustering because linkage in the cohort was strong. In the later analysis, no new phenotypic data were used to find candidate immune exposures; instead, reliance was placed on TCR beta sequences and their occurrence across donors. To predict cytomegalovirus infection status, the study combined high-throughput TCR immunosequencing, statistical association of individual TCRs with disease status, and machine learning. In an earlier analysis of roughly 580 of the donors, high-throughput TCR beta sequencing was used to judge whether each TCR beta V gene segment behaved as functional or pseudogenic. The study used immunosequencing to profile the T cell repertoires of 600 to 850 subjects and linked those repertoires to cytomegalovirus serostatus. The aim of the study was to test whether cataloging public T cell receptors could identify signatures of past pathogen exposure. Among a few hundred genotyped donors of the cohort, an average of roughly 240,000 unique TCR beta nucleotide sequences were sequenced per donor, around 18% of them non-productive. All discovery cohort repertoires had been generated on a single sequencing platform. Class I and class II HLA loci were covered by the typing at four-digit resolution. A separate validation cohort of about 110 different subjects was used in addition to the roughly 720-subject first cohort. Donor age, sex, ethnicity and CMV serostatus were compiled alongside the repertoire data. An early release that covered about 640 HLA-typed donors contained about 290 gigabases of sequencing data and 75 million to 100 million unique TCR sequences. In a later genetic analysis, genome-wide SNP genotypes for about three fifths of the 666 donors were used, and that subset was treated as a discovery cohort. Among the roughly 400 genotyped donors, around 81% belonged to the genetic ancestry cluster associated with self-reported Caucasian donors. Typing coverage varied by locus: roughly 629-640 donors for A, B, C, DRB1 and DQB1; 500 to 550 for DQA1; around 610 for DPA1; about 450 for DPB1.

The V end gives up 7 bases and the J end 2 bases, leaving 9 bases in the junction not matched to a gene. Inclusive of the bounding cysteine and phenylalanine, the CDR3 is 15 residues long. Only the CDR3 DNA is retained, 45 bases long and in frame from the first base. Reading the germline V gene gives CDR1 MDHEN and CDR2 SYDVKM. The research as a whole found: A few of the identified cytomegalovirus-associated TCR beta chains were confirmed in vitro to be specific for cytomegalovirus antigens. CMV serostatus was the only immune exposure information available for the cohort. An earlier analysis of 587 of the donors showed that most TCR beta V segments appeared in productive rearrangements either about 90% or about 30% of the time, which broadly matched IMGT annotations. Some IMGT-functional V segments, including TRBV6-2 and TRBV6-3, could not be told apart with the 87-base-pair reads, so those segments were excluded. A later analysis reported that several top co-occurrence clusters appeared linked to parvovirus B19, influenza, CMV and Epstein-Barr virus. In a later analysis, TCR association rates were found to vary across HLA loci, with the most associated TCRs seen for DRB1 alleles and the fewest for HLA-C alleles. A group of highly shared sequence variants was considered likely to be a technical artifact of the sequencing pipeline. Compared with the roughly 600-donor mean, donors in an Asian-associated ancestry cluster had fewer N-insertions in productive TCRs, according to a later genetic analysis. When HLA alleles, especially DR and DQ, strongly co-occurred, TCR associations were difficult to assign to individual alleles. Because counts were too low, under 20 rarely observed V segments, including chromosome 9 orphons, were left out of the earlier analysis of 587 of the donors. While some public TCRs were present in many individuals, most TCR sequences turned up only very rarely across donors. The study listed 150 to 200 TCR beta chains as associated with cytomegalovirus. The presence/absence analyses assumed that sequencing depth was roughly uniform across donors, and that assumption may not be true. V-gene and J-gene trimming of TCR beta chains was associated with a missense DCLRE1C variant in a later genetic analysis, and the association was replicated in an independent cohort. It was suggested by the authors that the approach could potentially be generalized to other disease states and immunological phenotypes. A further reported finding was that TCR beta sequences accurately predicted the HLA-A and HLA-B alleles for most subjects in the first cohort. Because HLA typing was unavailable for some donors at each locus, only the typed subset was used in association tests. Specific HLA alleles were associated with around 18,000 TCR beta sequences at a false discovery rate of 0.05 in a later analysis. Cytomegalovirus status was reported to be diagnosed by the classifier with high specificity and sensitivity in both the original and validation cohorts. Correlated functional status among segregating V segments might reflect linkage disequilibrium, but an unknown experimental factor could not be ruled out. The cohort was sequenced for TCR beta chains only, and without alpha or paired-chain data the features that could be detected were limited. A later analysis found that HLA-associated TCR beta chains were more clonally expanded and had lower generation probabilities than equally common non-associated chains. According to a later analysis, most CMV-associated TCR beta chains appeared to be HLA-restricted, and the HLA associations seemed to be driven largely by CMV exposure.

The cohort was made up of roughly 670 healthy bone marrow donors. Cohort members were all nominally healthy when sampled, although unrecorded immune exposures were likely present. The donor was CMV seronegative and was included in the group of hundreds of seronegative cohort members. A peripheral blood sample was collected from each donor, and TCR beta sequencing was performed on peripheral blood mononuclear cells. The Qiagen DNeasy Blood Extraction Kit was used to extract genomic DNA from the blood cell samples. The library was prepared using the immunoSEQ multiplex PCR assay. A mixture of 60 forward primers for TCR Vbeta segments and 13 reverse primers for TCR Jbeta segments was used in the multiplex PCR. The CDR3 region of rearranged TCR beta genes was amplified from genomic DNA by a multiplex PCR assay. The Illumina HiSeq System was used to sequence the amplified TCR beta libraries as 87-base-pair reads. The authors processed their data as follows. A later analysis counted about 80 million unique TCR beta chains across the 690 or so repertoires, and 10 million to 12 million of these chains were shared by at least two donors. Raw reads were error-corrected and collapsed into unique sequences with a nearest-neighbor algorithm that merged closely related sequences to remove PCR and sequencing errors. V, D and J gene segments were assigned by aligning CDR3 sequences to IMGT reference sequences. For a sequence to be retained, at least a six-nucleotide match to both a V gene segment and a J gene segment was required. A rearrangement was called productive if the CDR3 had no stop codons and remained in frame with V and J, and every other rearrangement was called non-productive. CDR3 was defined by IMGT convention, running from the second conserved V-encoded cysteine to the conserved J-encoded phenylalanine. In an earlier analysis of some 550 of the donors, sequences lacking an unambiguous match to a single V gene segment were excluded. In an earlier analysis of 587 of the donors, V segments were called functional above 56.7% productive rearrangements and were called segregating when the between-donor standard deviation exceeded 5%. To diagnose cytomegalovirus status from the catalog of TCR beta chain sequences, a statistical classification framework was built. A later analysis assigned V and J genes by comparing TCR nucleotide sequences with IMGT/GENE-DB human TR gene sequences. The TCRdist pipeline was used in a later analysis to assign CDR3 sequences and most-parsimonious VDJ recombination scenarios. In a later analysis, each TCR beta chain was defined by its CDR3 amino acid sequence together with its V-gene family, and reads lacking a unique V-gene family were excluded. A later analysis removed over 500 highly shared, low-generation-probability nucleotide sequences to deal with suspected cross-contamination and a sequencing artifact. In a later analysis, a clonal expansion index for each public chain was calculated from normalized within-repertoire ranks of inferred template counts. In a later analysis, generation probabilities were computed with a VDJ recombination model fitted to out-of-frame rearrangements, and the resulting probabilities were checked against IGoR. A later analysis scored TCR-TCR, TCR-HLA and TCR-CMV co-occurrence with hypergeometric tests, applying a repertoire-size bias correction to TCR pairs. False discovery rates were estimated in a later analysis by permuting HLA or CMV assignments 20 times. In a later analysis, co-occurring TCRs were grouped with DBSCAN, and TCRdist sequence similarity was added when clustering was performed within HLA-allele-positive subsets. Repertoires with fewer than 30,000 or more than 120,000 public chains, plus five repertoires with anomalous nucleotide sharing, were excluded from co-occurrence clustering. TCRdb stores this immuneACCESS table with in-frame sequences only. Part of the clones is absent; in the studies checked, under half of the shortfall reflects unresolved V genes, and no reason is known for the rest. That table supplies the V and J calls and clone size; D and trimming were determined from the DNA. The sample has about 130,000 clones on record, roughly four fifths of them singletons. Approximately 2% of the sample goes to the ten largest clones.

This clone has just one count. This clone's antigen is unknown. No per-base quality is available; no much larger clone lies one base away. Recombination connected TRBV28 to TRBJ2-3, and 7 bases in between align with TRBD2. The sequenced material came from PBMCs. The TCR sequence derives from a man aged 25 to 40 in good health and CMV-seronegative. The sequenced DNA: TGTGCCAGCATGAATCCTAGCGGAAACACAGATACGCAGTATTTT. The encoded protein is CASMNPSGNTDTQYF.